This entry describes one T cell receptor beta chain. No antigen is known for it. These data originate in a study of CD8 T cells in ankylosing spondylitis. CDR1 and CDR2 from the germline V gene are SGDLS and YYNGEE. The germline V and J ends were trimmed by 3 bases and 9 bases, with 11 bases remaining between them. The CDR3 sequence is 12 residues long. Study conclusions and caveats: For ankylosing spondylitis blood, a TCR beta motif of roughly 8 highly homologous variants appeared characteristic.

TCRdb re-called the 5' RACE reads through MiXCR, storing one row per CDR3 protein. The top ten clones hold approximately 0.46% of a sample with hundreds of thousands of distinct CDR3 sequences, approximately 10% of them seen once. The TCR comes from a male donor with ankylosing spondylitis. The sequenced sample was blood, either unsorted or a sorted T cell fraction (not recorded which). The gene calls are TRBV9 and TRBJ2-3; perhaps TRBD2 as D (5 bases). CDR3 DNA: TGTGCCAGCAGCGCCTCGGAGCGGACGCAGTATTTT. Protein product: CASSASERTQYF.